This entry is about one T cell receptor beta chain. CDR1 DFQATT and CDR2 SNEGSKA come from the germline V gene (reference sequence). This CDR3 has 20 amino acids. The junction had 15 bases not matched to a gene; V was cut back by 1 base and J by 0 bases. TEMRA cells were enriched by FACS, while CD8+ and CD4+ T cells were obtained through a negative isolation that was performed magnetically. Reverse transcription of roughly 0.45 to 1 ug RNA was performed with random hexamers. TCRdb reprocessed the immunoSEQ multiplex PCR reads via MiXCR and lists one record per CDR3 protein. The sample has 300,000 or so distinct CDR3 sequences, approximately 90% seen once; the top ten hold less than 0.08%. This record comes from a study of CD8 T cells in Susac syndrome.

V usage is TRBV20-1 and J usage is TRBJ2-5, with TRBD2 identical over 12 bases. The source of this sequence is a human donor with multiple sclerosis. Sample: CD4+ T cells from PBMCs. As DNA, the CDR3 is TGCAGTGCTAGAGTTTCGCGGGCTAGCGGGAGGGTGTGGTACCAAGAGACCCAGTACTTC. This sequence encodes CSARVSRASGRVWYQETQYF.